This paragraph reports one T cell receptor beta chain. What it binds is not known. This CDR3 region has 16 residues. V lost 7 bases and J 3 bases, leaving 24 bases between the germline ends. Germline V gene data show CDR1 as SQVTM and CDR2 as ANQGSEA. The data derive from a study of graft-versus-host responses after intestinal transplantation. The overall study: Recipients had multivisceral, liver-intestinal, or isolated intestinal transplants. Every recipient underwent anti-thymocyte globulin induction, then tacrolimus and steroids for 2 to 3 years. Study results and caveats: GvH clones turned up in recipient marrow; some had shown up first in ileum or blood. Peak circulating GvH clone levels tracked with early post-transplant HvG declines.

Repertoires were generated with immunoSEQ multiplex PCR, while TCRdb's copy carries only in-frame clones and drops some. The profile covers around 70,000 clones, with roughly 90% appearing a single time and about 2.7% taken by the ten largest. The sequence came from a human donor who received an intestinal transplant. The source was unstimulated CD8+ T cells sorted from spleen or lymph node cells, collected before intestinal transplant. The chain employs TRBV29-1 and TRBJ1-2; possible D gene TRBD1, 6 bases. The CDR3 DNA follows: TGCAGCGCCCGGGGGGGGAATTTACAGGGAGACTATGGCTACACCTTC. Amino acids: CSARGGNLQGDYGYTF.